These T cell receptor beta chains were read from a single sample in a study of OX40 agonist ivuxolimab in advanced cancers. Some clones are missing from TCRdb's copy, which holds only in-frame ones; the method was immunoSEQ multiplex PCR. The sample carries more than 80,000 clones, around 87% recorded once. Material: CD4+ or CD8+ T cells sorted from blood, obtained in a trial of the OX40 agonist ivuxolimab. These receptors were taken from an adult with an advanced solid tumor such as melanoma, head and neck, liver or kidney cancer. Each CDR3 is given with its conserved first and last residue. A D gene is named only where the DNA matches it firmly. Clone size is not always given. Where it is, it says once, few, many or a class for expanded clones.

>TRBV4-1|TRBJ1-4|once|TRBD1
TGCGCCAGCAGCCAAGGGAGGGGGCAAGAAAAACTGTTTTTT
CASSQGRGQEKLFF
>TRBV10-3|TRBJ2-7|.|TRBD2
TGTGCCATCAGTGACCCTAGCGGGAAACACTACGAGCAGTACTTC
CAISDPSGKHYEQYF
>TRBV28|TRBJ2-7|.|.
TGTGCCAGCAGTTCATTCCGGACAGCGACAAACTACGAGCAGTACTTC
CASSSFRTATNYEQYF
>TRBV7-3|TRBJ2-5|.|TRBD1
TGTGCCAGCAGCTTAAGACCCGCTGTCGTGGGACAGGGGTACCAAGAGACCCAGTACTTC
CASSLRPAVVGQGYQETQYF
>TRBV9|TRBJ2-7|.|.
TGTGCCAGCAGCGTAGGGGAGGGGGCCTCCTACGAGCAGTACTTC
CASSVGEGASYEQYF
>TRBV15|TRBJ2-7|.|.
TGTGCCACCAGCAGAGAACCCGGAGGGGCCTACGAGCAGTACTTC
CATSREPGGAYEQYF
>TRBV5-1|TRBJ2-5|.|.
TGCGCCAGCAGCTTGCAGGGCCTAGAGACCCAGTACTTC
CASSLQGLETQYF
>TRBV10-1|TRBJ2-1|.|.
TGCGCCAGCAGTGACGCAGGGTTGAATGAGCAGTTCTTC
CASSDAGLNEQFF
>TRBV5-1|TRBJ2-3|.|.
TGCGCCAGCAGCTTGGCCAGAACAGGTGATCACACAGATACGCAGTATTTT
CASSLARTGDHTDTQYF
>TRBV10-3|TRBJ2-5|.|TRBD2
TGTGCCATCAGTGGGATTAGCGGGGCGTACCAAGAGACCCAGTACTTC
CAISGISGAYQETQYF
>TRBV6-5|TRBJ2-4|.|TRBD1
TGTGCCAGCAGCTTCGGACAGGGAAAGTACTTC
CASSFGQGKYF
>TRBV15|TRBJ2-7|.|.
TGTGCCACCAGCAGGAGGGGCTACTCCTACGAGCAGTACTTC
CATSRRGYSYEQYF
>TRBV7-2|TRBJ2-5|.|.
TGTGCCAGCAGCTCCCGGGGGACCGCCCTAAAAGAGACCCAGTACTTC
CASSSRGTALKETQYF
>TRBV7-2|TRBJ2-7|.|.
TGTGCCAGCAGCTTGTACTCGAGGGGTATTGGCTACGAGCAGTACTTC
CASSLYSRGIGYEQYF
>TRBV6-5|TRBJ2-7|.|.
TGTGCCAGCAGCCCCAGATCCCTGGAGCAGTACTTC
CASSPRSLEQYF
>TRBV5-8|TRBJ2-5|once|TRBD2
TGTGCCAGCAGCGACGGACTAGCGGGGGAAATGGAGACCCAGTACTTC
CASSDGLAGEMETQYF
>TRBV11-1|TRBJ2-5|.|.
TGTGCCAGCAGCTTCCGGGGCCAGGTCGCAGAGACCCAGTACTTC
CASSFRGQVAETQYF
>TRBV7-9|TRBJ1-4|.|.
TGTGCCAGCAGCCCGTATATTGCAACTAATGAAAAACTGTTTTTT
CASSPYIATNEKLFF
>TRBV11-2|TRBJ2-1|.|TRBD2
TGTGCCAGCAGCACTAGCGGGACCTCCTACAATGAGCAGTTCTTC
CASSTSGTSYNEQFF
>TRBV5-1|TRBJ1-4|.|.
TGCGCCAGCAGCCCCTCGGGGTCCGCAACTAATGAAAAACTGTTTTTT
CASSPSGSATNEKLFF
>TRBV6-5|TRBJ2-4|few|.
TGTGCCAGCGAAACAAGGTCTGGGGCCAAAAACATTCAGTACTTC
CASETRSGAKNIQYF
>TRBV6-5|TRBJ1-6|few|.
TGTGCCAGCAGTCCCGACCCAAATTCACCCCTCCACTTT
CASSPDPNSPLHF